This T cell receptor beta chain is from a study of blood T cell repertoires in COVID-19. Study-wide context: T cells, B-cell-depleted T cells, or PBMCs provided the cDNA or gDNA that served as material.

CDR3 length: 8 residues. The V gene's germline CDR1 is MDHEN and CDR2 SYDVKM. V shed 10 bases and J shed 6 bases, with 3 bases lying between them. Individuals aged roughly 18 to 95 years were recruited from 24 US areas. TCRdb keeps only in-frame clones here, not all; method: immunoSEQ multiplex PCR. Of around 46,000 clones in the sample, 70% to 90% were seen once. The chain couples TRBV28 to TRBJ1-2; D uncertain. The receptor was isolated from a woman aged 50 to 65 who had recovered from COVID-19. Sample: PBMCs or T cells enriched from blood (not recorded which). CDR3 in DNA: TGTGCCACCGATGGCTACACCTTC. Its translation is CATDGYTF.